This T cell receptor beta chain was observed in a study of spatial heterogeneity in lung cancer. This clonotype was found many times. TCRdb recomputed calls from the 5' RACE reads with MiXCR, one row per CDR3 protein. This sample yields 30,000 to 40,000 distinct CDR3 sequences, of which 6.5% to 9.5% are seen a single time; 9.4% belongs to the top ten. Time point noted: blood at routine non-recurrence follow-up after resection. Whole RNA, which was extracted from tumor, nontumor lung tissue or frozen PBMC, was sequenced without any cell sorting. Germline lookup yields CDR1 ENHRY and CDR2 SYGVKD. V was cut by 0 bases and J by 0 bases, with 6 bases left in between. CDR3 length: 15 residues.

J is TRBJ1-5 and V is TRBV10-3; no firm D call. The sequences come from PBMCs, collected at follow-up. This clonotype was sampled from a male donor with early-stage non-small cell lung cancer. The CDR3 DNA follows: TGTGCCATCAGTGAGTCTGGGTATAGCAATCAGCCCCAGCATTTT. Protein: CAISESGYSNQPQHF.